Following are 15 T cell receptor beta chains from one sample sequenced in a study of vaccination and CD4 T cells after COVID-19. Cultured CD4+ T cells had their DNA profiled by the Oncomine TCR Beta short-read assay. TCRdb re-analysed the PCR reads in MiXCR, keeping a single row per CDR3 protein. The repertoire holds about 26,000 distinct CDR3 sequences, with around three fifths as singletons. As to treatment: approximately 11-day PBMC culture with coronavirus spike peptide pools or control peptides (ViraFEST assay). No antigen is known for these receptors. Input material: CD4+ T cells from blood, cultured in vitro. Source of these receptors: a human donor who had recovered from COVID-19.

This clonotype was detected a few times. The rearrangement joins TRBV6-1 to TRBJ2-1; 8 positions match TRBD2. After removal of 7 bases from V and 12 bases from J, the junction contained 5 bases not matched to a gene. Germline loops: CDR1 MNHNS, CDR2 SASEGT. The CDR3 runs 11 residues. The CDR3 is CASNRAGVQFF. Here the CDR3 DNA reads TGTGCCAGCAATCGAGCGGGAGTGCAGTTCTTC.

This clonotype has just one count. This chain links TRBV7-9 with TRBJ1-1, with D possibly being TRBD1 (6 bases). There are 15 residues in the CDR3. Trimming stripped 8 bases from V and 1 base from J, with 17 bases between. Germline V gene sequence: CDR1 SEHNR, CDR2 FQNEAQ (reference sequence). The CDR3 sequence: CASLHTGTRNTEAFF. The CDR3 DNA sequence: TGTGCCAGCCTACACACCGGGACACGGAACACTGAAGCTTTCTTT.

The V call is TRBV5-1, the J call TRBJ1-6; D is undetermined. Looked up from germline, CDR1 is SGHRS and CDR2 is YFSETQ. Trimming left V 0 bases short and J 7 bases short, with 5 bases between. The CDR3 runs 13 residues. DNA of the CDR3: TGCGCCAGCAGCTTGGATGGAAATTCACCCCTCCACTTT. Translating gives CASSLDGNSPLHF.

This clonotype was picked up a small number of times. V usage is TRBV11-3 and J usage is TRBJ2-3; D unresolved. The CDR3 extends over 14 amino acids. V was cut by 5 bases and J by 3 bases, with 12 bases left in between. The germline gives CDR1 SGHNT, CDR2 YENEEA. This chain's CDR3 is CASSQTPTTDTQYF. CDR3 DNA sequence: TGTGCCAGCAGCCAAACGCCGACTACAGATACGCAGTATTTT.

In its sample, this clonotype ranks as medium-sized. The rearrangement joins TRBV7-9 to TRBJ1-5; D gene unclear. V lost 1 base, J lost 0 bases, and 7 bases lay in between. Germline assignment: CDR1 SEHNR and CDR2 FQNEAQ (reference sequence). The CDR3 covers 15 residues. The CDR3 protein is CASSLGGYSNQPQHF. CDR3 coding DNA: TGTGCCAGCAGCTTAGGAGGGTATAGCAATCAGCCCCAGCATTTT.

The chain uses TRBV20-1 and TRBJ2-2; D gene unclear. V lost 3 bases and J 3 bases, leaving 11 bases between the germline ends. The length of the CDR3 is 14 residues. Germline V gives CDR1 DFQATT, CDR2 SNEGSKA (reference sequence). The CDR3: CSARGTTDTGELFF. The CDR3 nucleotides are TGCAGTGCTAGGGGCACTACTGACACCGGGGAGCTGTTTTTT.

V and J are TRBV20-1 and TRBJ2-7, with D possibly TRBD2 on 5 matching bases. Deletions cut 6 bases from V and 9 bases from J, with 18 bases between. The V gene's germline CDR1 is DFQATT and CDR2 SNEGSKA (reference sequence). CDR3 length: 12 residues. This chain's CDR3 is CSAPEGNRGQYF. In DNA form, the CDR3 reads TGCAGTGCGCCAGAAGGCAATCGGGGGCAGTACTTC.

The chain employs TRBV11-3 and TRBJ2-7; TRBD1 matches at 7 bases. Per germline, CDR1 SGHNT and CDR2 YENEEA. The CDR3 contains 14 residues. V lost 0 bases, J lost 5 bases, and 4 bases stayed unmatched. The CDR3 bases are TGTGCCAGCAGCTTAGACGGACAGGCCCACGAGCAGTACTTC. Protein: CASSLDGQAHEQYF.

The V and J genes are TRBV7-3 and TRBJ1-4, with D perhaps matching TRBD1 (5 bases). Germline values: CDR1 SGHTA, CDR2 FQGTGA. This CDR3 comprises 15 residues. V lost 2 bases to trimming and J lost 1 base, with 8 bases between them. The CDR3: CASSLSGITNEKLFF. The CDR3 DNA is TGTGCCAGCAGCTTATCAGGGATAACTAATGAAAAACTGTTTTTT.

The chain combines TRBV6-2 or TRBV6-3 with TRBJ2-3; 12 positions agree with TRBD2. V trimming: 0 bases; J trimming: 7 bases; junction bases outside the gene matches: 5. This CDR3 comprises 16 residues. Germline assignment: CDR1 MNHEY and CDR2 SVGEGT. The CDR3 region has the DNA TGTGCCAGCAGTTACTCGACTAGCGGGAGTACCCATACGCAGTATTTT. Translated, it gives CASSYSTSGSTHTQYF.

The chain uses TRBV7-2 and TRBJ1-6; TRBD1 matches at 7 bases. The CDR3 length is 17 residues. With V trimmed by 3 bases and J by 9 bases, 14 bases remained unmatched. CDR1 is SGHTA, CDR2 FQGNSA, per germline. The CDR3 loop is CASSFPGQKRGGSPLHF. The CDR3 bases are TGTGCCAGCAGCTTCCCGGGACAGAAAAGGGGGGGTTCACCCCTCCACTTT.

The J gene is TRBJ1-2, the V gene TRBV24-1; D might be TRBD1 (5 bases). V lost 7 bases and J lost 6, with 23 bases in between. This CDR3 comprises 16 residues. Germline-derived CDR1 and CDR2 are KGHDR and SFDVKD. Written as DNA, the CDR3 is TGTGCCACCAGCGACACCGGGACCGGAGCATTAGATGGCTACACCTTC. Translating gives CATSDTGTGALDGYTF.

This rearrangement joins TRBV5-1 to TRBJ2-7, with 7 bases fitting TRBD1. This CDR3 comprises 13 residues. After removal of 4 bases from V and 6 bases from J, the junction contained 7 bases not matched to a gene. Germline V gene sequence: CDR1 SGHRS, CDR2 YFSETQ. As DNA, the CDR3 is TGCGCCAGCAGCGTACAGGGGTATGTCGAGCAGTACTTC. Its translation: CASSVQGYVEQYF.

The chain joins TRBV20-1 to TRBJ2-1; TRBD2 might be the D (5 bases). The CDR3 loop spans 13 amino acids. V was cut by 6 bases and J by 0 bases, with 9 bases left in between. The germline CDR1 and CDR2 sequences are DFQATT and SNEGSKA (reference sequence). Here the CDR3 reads CSANGNSYNEQFF. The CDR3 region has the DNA TGCAGTGCGAACGGGAACTCCTACAATGAGCAGTTCTTC.

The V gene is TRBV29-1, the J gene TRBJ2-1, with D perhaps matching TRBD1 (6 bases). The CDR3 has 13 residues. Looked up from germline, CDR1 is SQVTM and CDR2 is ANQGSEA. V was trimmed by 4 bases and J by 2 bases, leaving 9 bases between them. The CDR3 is CSVVTGTYNEQFF. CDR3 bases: TGCAGCGTTGTAACAGGGACCTACAATGAGCAGTTCTTC.